The 30 T cell receptor beta chains presented below share a single source sample, sequenced in a study of CD8 T cells in Susac syndrome. The RNA, about 0.5 to 1 ug, was put through reverse transcription using random hexamers. Each CDR3 protein is one row after TCRdb ran MiXCR on the immunoSEQ multiplex PCR reads. This sample has around 150,000 distinct CDR3 sequences; around 94% occur once, and the top ten carry about 0.1%. The specimen sequenced was CD4+ T cells from PBMCs. The receptors originated from a human donor with multiple sclerosis.

The rearrangement uses TRBV28 and TRBJ2-7; the D is unclear. Deletions cut 7 bases from V and 2 bases from J, with 9 bases between. This CDR3 contains 12 residues. Germline CDR1 is MDHEN and CDR2 is SYDVKM. CDR3 sequence: CASTGVAYEQYF. The CDR3 bases are TGTGCCAGCACGGGTGTGGCCTACGAGCAGTACTTC.

This chain links TRBV9 with TRBJ1-4; the match to TRBD1 covers 7 bases. Germline lookup yields CDR1 SGDLS and CDR2 YYNGEE. The CDR3 runs 15 residues. J gave up 3 bases and V 0 bases, and 2 bases lay outside the gene matches. CDR3 sequence: CASSVAGTANEKLFF. The DNA of the CDR3 is TGTGCCAGCAGCGTAGCGGGGACAGCTAATGAAAAACTGTTTTTT.

A single count supports this clonotype. V gene TRBV30 combines with J gene TRBJ1-3, with D unclear. Germline V gene data show CDR1 as GTSNPN and CDR2 as SVGIG (reference sequence). This CDR3 contains 14 residues. V lost 2 bases to trimming and J lost 4 bases, with 12 bases between them. CDR3 sequence reads: CAWSIGSSGNTIYF. For the CDR3, the DNA is TGTGCCTGGAGTATCGGGTCGTCGGGAAACACCATATATTTT.

This clonotype was counted a single time. The junction differs from germline at one of its ends, possibly a read error. This chain connects TRBV20-1 to TRBJ1-1; D is unclear. The CDR3 spans 14 residues. Per germline, CDR1 DFQATT and CDR2 SNEGSKA (reference sequence). CDR3 coding DNA: TGCAGTGCCAGACGCGGAGGCCAGAACACTGAAGTTTTCTTT. The encoded protein is CSARRGGQNTEVFF.

This clonotype was seen once. The CDR3 sequence is CASSRHGELFF. The CDR3 nucleotides read TGCGCCAGCAGCCGGCACGGGGAGCTGTTTTTT. The rearrangement uses TRBV4-3 and TRBJ2-2; D gene ambiguous. V gave up 4 bases and J gave up 7 bases, with 4 bases separating them. The germline V gene encodes CDR1 LGHNA and CDR2 YSLEER. This CDR3 spans 11 amino acids.

The chain links TRBV11-2 to TRBJ2-7; D ambiguous. The germline V and J ends were trimmed by 0 bases and 4 bases, with 10 bases remaining between them. The CDR3 extends over 14 amino acids. The germline gives CDR1 SGHAT, CDR2 FQNNGV. DNA for the CDR3: TGTGCCAGCAGCTTAGAAATGAGCAGATACGAGCAGTACTTC. It yields the protein CASSLEMSRYEQYF.

This sequence joins TRBV10-3 and TRBJ2-5, with TRBD1 identical over 12 bases. Trimming cost V 6 bases and J 5 bases; bases outside gene matches: 4. CDR1 is ENHRY and CDR2 is SYGVKD in the germline V gene. The CDR3 loop spans 14 amino acids. CDR3 amino acids: CAISKGQGAETQYF. For the CDR3, the DNA is TGTGCCATCAGCAAGGGACAGGGGGCGGAGACCCAGTACTTC.

This chain uses TRBV6-1 with TRBJ2-6; D might be TRBD2 (6 bases). The V end was cut by 5 bases, the J end by 1 base, with 12 bases between. Per germline, CDR1 MNHNS and CDR2 SASEGT. This CDR3 comprises 16 residues. CDR3 protein: CASSRGGTSGANVLTF. CDR3 in DNA: TGTGCCAGCAGTCGCGGAGGGACTTCTGGGGCCAACGTCCTGACTTTC.

The table lists this clonotype with a few counts. The chain joins TRBV6-1 to TRBJ1-4, with TRBD1 as a possible D gene (5 bases). This CDR3 comprises 14 residues. Trimming left V 5 bases short and J 7 bases short, with 14 bases between. Germline CDR1 and CDR2: MNHNS and SASEGT. CDR3 bases: TGTGCCAGCAGTCGGGACGGGACGGGTGAAAAACTGTTTTTT. It codes for CASSRDGTGEKLFF.

CDR3 in amino acids: CATGGGRAYNEQFF. The DNA of the CDR3 is TGTGCCACCGGAGGCGGGAGGGCCTACAATGAGCAGTTCTTC. The V and J genes are TRBV15 and TRBJ2-1, with 9 bases fitting TRBD2. Germline CDR1 reads LNHNV; CDR2 reads YYDKDF (reference sequence). The CDR3 totals 14 residues. The trim removed 8 bases at V and 2 bases at J, leaving 4 bases unmatched.

The chain uses TRBV18 and TRBJ2-7; D is possibly TRBD1 (5 bases). Trimming removed 4 bases at V and 5 bases at J, with 12 bases between. CDR1 and CDR2 from the germline V gene are KGHSH and LQKENI. This CDR3 contains 13 residues. The CDR3 here is CASSRLTAHEQYF. CDR3 nucleotides: TGTGCCAGCTCACGCTTGACAGCCCACGAGCAGTACTTC.

V and J are TRBV6-1 and TRBJ2-4, with D perhaps TRBD2 (6 bases). The germline gives CDR1 MNHNS, CDR2 SASEGT. V was cut by 7 bases and J by 0 bases, with 13 bases left in between. The CDR3 has 15 amino acids. Here the CDR3 reads CASNWGTLAKNIQYF. The CDR3 DNA sequence: TGTGCCAGCAACTGGGGGACTCTAGCCAAAAACATTCAGTACTTC.

The chain has TRBV27 and TRBJ2-2; tentatively, D is TRBD1 or TRBD2 (5 bases each). Trimming cost V 11 bases and J 2 bases, with 12 bases left between them. CDR3 length equals 13 residues. From germline, CDR1 is MNHEY and CDR2 SMNVEV (reference sequence). The CDR3 DNA reads TGTGCCTTCCGGGACGGAAACACCGGGGAGCTGTTTTTT. Protein product: CAFRDGNTGELFF.

V usage is TRBV3-1 and J usage is TRBJ2-3; 7 bases fit TRBD1. The germline CDR1 and CDR2 sequences are LGHDT and YNNKEL (reference sequence). This CDR3 has 15 residues. V trimming: 4 bases; J trimming: 2 bases; junction bases outside the gene matches: 6. The CDR3 protein is CASSPRTGNTDTQYF. CDR3 nucleotides: TGTGCCAGCAGCCCTCGGACAGGTAACACAGATACGCAGTATTTT.

The V gene is TRBV24-1, the J gene TRBJ2-1, with TRBD2 as a possible D gene (5 bases). This CDR3 is 12 amino acids long. Germline assignment: CDR1 KGHDR and CDR2 SFDVKD. The V end lost 6 bases, the J end lost 10 bases, and 12 bases lay between the germline ends. This CDR3 is CATSRSGREQFF. CDR3 nucleotides: TGTGCCACCAGTAGGTCGGGAAGGGAGCAGTTCTTC.

This clonotype is a singleton in its sample. The chain uses TRBV20-1 and TRBJ2-7, with 7 bases lining up with TRBD2. This CDR3 is 14 amino acids long. With V trimmed by 1 base and J by 2 bases, 5 bases remained unmatched. Per germline, CDR1 DFQATT and CDR2 SNEGSKA (reference sequence). CDR3 sequence (DNA): TGCAGTGCTAGAGGGGGGGGATTTGCCTACGAGCAGTACTTC. Translating gives CSARGGGFAYEQYF.

The rearrangement links TRBV12-3 or TRBV12-4 to TRBJ1-2; 9 bases line up with TRBD1. After removal of 8 bases from V and 8 bases from J, the junction contained 6 bases not matched to a gene. The CDR3 sequence is 12 residues long. DNA of the CDR3: TGTGCCAGCGGGGACAGGGCTTGGGGCTACACCTTC. Translation gives CASGDRAWGYTF.

The rearrangement uses TRBV3-1 and TRBJ1-2, with 9 bases matching TRBD1. Germline CDR1 reads LGHDT; CDR2 reads YNNKEL (reference sequence). The CDR3 is 14 residues long. The junction had 6 bases not matched to a gene; V was cut back by 3 bases and J by 7 bases. The CDR3 DNA is TGTGCCAGCAGCCATAACAGGGGGCAAGTTGGCTACACCTTC. It is translated as CASSHNRGQVGYTF.

J is TRBJ2-7 and V is TRBV5-1, with TRBD1 identical over 10 bases. The CDR3 extends over 16 amino acids. The J segment lost 6 bases and the V segment lost 4 bases, leaving 13 bases of the junction unmatched. Germline CDR1 is SGHRS and CDR2 is YFSETQ. The CDR3 reads CASSAPGQGSGSEQYF. The CDR3 DNA reads TGCGCCAGCAGCGCACCGGGACAGGGGTCGGGAAGCGAGCAGTACTTC.

This clonotype was seen once. This sequence joins TRBV5-4 and TRBJ2-1, with D maybe TRBD2 (6 bases). The V end lost 8 bases, the J end lost 8 bases, and 17 bases lay between the germline ends. Germline V gene sequence: CDR1 SGHNT, CDR2 YYREEE (reference sequence). The CDR3 extends over 13 amino acids. The DNA for the CDR3 is TGTGCCAGTCACGGGAGCCTGTTCTATGAGCAGTTCTTC. As protein: CASHGSLFYEQFF.

The genes are TRBV2 and TRBJ1-1; D may be TRBD1 (6 bases). The CDR3 is 14 residues long. V was trimmed by 5 bases and J by 10 bases, leaving 20 bases between them. The germline CDR1 and CDR2 sequences are SNHLY and FYNNEI. In DNA form, the CDR3 reads TGTGCCAGCAGTTCTAGTGGGGGGCTGTGGGTAGCTTTCTTT. Translating it yields CASSSSGGLWVAFF.

The chain uses TRBV27 and TRBJ1-2; D is perhaps TRBD1 (5 bases). The CDR3 covers 14 residues. V lost 8 bases to trimming and J lost 0 bases, with 13 bases between them. Looked up from germline, CDR1 is MNHEY and CDR2 is SMNVEV (reference sequence). The CDR3 sequence is CASSEWTTNYGYTF. The CDR3 DNA is TGTGCCAGCTCCGAGTGGACAACTAACTATGGCTACACCTTC.

The rearrangement links TRBV5-4 to TRBJ2-4; D unclear. Germline V gives CDR1 SGHNT, CDR2 YYREEE (reference sequence). V was pared by 0 bases and J by 5 bases, with 6 bases between. This CDR3 contains 13 residues. The CDR3 sequence: CASSLGDQNIQYF. CDR3 nucleotide sequence: TGTGCCAGCAGCTTGGGAGACCAAAACATTCAGTACTTC.

V and J are TRBV27 and TRBJ2-7; possible D gene TRBD2, 5 bases. Germline V lookup: CDR1 MNHEY, CDR2 SMNVEV (reference sequence). V dropped 7 bases and J dropped 6 bases, with 10 bases sitting between them. The CDR3 loop spans 11 amino acids. The DNA for the CDR3 is TGTGCCAGCAATTCCGGGGTCGAGCAGTACTTC. Amino acids: CASNSGVEQYF.

DNA for the CDR3: TGCGCCAGCAGCCAATTACAGAGCGGGAGTACCAAAAACATTCAGTACTTC. Encoded protein: CASSQLQSGSTKNIQYF. J is TRBJ2-4 and V is TRBV4-1, with 8 bases matching TRBD2. This CDR3 contains 17 residues. The germline V gene encodes CDR1 MGHRA and CDR2 YSYEKL. V lost 2 bases, J lost 2 bases, and 8 bases stayed unmatched.

CDR3 nucleotide sequence: TGTGCCAGCAGCCGGGGGGACTACGAGCAGTACTTC. It is translated as CASSRGDYEQYF. The chain joins TRBV3-1 to TRBJ2-7, with a possible D match to TRBD2 (6 bases). The CDR3 sequence is 12 residues long. Trimming cost V 4 bases and J 3 bases, with 7 bases left between them. Germline V lookup: CDR1 LGHDT, CDR2 YNNKEL (reference sequence).

This rearrangement joins TRBV25-1 to TRBJ1-2, with a tentative D call TRBD1 (6 bases). Germline loops: CDR1 MGHDK, CDR2 SYGVNS. V lost 4 bases and J 0 bases, leaving 12 bases between the germline ends. The CDR3 totals 15 residues. CDR3 sequence reads: CASSGTGKTNYGYTF. The CDR3 DNA reads as TGTGCCAGCAGTGGTACAGGGAAGACTAACTATGGCTACACCTTC.

The rearrangement joins TRBV6-5 to TRBJ2-4, with a weak D call TRBD2 (5 bases). Germline V gene data show CDR1 as MNHEY and CDR2 as SVGAGI. The CDR3 length is 16 residues. V gave up 0 bases and J gave up 7 bases, with 16 bases separating them. The CDR3 loop reads CASSYSISAGRNIQYF. CDR3 coding DNA: TGTGCCAGCAGTTACTCGATTAGCGCTGGGCGGAACATTCAGTACTTC.

The rearrangement links TRBV19 to TRBJ2-1; weak D call: TRBD1 (5 bases). The length of the CDR3 is 13 residues. V lost 0 bases to trimming and J lost 14 bases, with 14 bases between them. Germline CDR1 is LNHDA and CDR2 is SQIVND (reference sequence). The CDR3 DNA reads TGTGCCAGTAGTATAGATCCACGTCAGGGAAAGTTCTTC. It specifies CASSIDPRQGKFF.

Here the CDR3 reads CAIREDAGGTEAFF. CDR3 DNA sequence: TGTGCCATCCGGGAAGACGCGGGTGGAACTGAAGCTTTCTTT. The V call is TRBV10-3, the J call TRBJ1-1; D unclear. Germline V gives CDR1 ENHRY, CDR2 SYGVKD. The CDR3 length is 14 residues. Trimming left V 8 bases short and J 5 bases short, with 18 bases between.